Listed below are T cell receptor beta chains from one sample, sequenced in a study of blood T cell repertoires in COVID-19. Profiled with immunoSEQ multiplex PCR; TCRdb holds only in-frame clones, not every one. The sample consists of about 73,000 clones, nearly 90% of them appearing once. Source material: peripheral blood. The receptor source for this set is a man older than 75 with acute or convalescent COVID-19. Both conserved end residues are part of each CDR3. The D gene is left open where the match is weak. Clone sizes are given selectively: once, few, many, or a class where the clone is expanded.

V gene: TRBV10-3
D gene: TRBD1
J gene: TRBJ1-2
clone size: -
CDR3 DNA: TGTGCCATCAGTGTTGGACAGGGTGACTATGGCTACACCTTC
CDR3 protein: CAISVGQGDYGYTF

V gene: TRBV30
D gene: -
J gene: TRBJ2-7
clone size: -
CDR3 DNA: TGTGCCTGGAGTCCGAGGGACACCGAGCAGTACTTC
CDR3 protein: CAWSPRDTEQYF

V gene: TRBV7-9
D gene: -
J gene: TRBJ2-7
clone size: -
CDR3 DNA: TGTGCCAGCAGCTTAGTGACAGCCTACGAGCAGTACTTC
CDR3 protein: CASSLVTAYEQYF

V gene: TRBV19
D gene: TRBD1
J gene: TRBJ1-5
clone size: -
CDR3 DNA: TGTGCCAGTAGTATGGGACAGTCATTGAGGCCCCAGCATTTT
CDR3 protein: CASSMGQSLRPQHF

V gene: TRBV15
D gene: -
J gene: TRBJ1-3
clone size: once
CDR3 DNA: TGTGCCACCAGCAGACGGGGGACGTACCATTCTGGAAACACCATATATTTT
CDR3 protein: CATSRRGTYHSGNTIYF

V gene: TRBV18
D gene: -
J gene: TRBJ2-2
clone size: -
CDR3 DNA: TGTGCCAGCTCGCTACGCGGCCCGGCGGGGTATCTGACCGGGGAGCTGTTTTTT
CDR3 protein: CASSLRGPAGYLTGELFF

V gene: TRBV6-6
D gene: TRBD1
J gene: TRBJ1-2
clone size: -
CDR3 DNA: TGTGCCAGCAGTTCACAGGGGGACTATGGCTACACCTTC
CDR3 protein: CASSSQGDYGYTF

V gene: TRBV6-2/TRBV6-3
D gene: TRBD1
J gene: TRBJ2-1
clone size: -
CDR3 DNA: TGTGCCAGCAGTTACTCGGACAGGGGGCTCTGGGAGCAGTTCTTC
CDR3 protein: CASSYSDRGLWEQFF

V gene: TRBV10-3
D gene: TRBD1
J gene: TRBJ2-7
clone size: once
CDR3 DNA: TGTGCCATCAGTGACCCCGGACAGGGCTCCTACGAGCAGTACTTC
CDR3 protein: CAISDPGQGSYEQYF

V gene: TRBV3-1/TRBV3-2
D gene: -
J gene: TRBJ1-2
clone size: -
CDR3 DNA: TGTGCCAGCAGCTCTCCTAACTATGGCTACACCTTC
CDR3 protein: CASSSPNYGYTF

V gene: TRBV6-5
D gene: TRBD1
J gene: TRBJ1-1
clone size: -
CDR3 DNA: TGTGCCAGCAACGAGGCAGGGGGCGCTCACACTGAAGCTTTCTTT
CDR3 protein: CASNEAGGAHTEAFF

V gene: TRBV2
D gene: TRBD1
J gene: TRBJ1-1
clone size: -
CDR3 DNA: TGTGCCAGCAGCTTACAGGGGGCCCCCCCCCGGGCTTTCTTT
CDR3 protein: CASSLQGAPPRAFF

V gene: TRBV7-2
D gene: TRBD2
J gene: TRBJ2-3
clone size: -
CDR3 DNA: TGTGCCAGCAGCTTTAGCGGGGGGACAGATACGCAGTATTTT
CDR3 protein: CASSFSGGTDTQYF

V gene: TRBV5-5
D gene: TRBD1
J gene: TRBJ2-3
clone size: few
CDR3 DNA: TGTGCCAGCAGCTGGGCGGACAGGCGATACACAGATACGCAGTATTTT
CDR3 protein: CASSWADRRYTDTQYF

V gene: TRBV6-1
D gene: -
J gene: TRBJ1-4
clone size: -
CDR3 DNA: TGTGCCAGCAGTGAACGCCCCAGGGCTGAAAAACTGTTTTTT
CDR3 protein: CASSERPRAEKLFF

V gene: TRBV5-1
D gene: TRBD2
J gene: TRBJ2-3
clone size: few
CDR3 DNA: TGCGCCAGCAGCTATAGCGGGACCGGCACAGATACGCAGTATTTT
CDR3 protein: CASSYSGTGTDTQYF

V gene: TRBV5-1
D gene: TRBD1
J gene: TRBJ2-1
clone size: -
CDR3 DNA: TGCGCCAGCAGCTTGGTGGGACAGGGGCACAATGAGCAGTTCTTC
CDR3 protein: CASSLVGQGHNEQFF

V gene: TRBV19
D gene: TRBD1
J gene: TRBJ1-5
clone size: -
CDR3 DNA: TGTGCCAGTAGTGACTACAGGGGTCAGCCCCAGCATTTT
CDR3 protein: CASSDYRGQPQHF

V gene: TRBV2
D gene: TRBD1
J gene: TRBJ1-6
clone size: -
CDR3 DNA: TGTGCCAGCAGTGCCTGGGACAGGAGTTCACCCCTCCACTTT
CDR3 protein: CASSAWDRSSPLHF

V gene: TRBV5-6
D gene: -
J gene: TRBJ2-3
clone size: -
CDR3 DNA: TGTGCCAGCAGCGAGCAACAGGGATCCAGCACAGATACGCAGTATTTT
CDR3 protein: CASSEQQGSSTDTQYF

V gene: TRBV5-1
D gene: TRBD2
J gene: TRBJ2-7
clone size: -
CDR3 DNA: TGCGCCAGCAGCTTGGGACTAGCGGGGTCCTACGAGCAGTACTTC
CDR3 protein: CASSLGLAGSYEQYF

V gene: TRBV4-1
D gene: TRBD2
J gene: TRBJ2-1
clone size: -
CDR3 DNA: TGCGCCAGCAGCAGGGGACTAGCGCGGAGCTCCTACAATGAGCAGTTCTTC
CDR3 protein: CASSRGLARSSYNEQFF

V gene: TRBV5-1
D gene: TRBD2
J gene: TRBJ2-1
clone size: -
CDR3 DNA: TGCGCCAGCAGCTTGGGTGGAGCGGGGAGCGCCTACAATGAGCAGTTCTTC
CDR3 protein: CASSLGGAGSAYNEQFF

V gene: TRBV5-1
D gene: -
J gene: TRBJ2-1
clone size: few
CDR3 DNA: TGCGCCAGCAGCCATGGGCTCGGTGATGAGCAGTTCTTC
CDR3 protein: CASSHGLGDEQFF

V gene: TRBV19
D gene: TRBD1
J gene: TRBJ2-2
clone size: few
CDR3 DNA: TGTGCCAGTAGTACCGTTAACAGGGGTTCCGGTCTGTTTTTT
CDR3 protein: CASSTVNRGSGLFF

V gene: TRBV5-1
D gene: TRBD1
J gene: TRBJ2-7
clone size: -
CDR3 DNA: TGCGCCAGCAGCCCTGGGGGGACAGGGTCCTACGAGCAGTACTTC
CDR3 protein: CASSPGGTGSYEQYF

V gene: TRBV7-8
D gene: -
J gene: TRBJ1-6
clone size: once
CDR3 DNA: TGTGCCAGCAGCTTAGCAGGGGGTAAAGTTAATTCACCCCTCCACTTT
CDR3 protein: CASSLAGGKVNSPLHF

V gene: TRBV10-1
D gene: TRBD1
J gene: TRBJ1-2
clone size: -
CDR3 DNA: TGCGCCAGCAGTGAGAACAGGGGGTATGGCTACACCTTC
CDR3 protein: CASSENRGYGYTF

V gene: TRBV6-5
D gene: TRBD1
J gene: TRBJ1-2
clone size: once
CDR3 DNA: TGTGCCAGCAGTTACTCGGGGACAGGGGGCGCCTATGGCTACACCTTC
CDR3 protein: CASSYSGTGGAYGYTF

V gene: TRBV5-1
D gene: -
J gene: TRBJ2-2
clone size: -
CDR3 DNA: TGCGCCAGCAGCCGTACTTGGAACACCGGGGAGCTGTTTTTT
CDR3 protein: CASSRTWNTGELFF

V gene: TRBV25-1
D gene: -
J gene: TRBJ1-1
clone size: -
CDR3 DNA: TGTGCCAGCAGACAGACAGCTTTGAACACTGAAGCTTTCTTT
CDR3 protein: CASRQTALNTEAFF

V gene: TRBV5-1
D gene: TRBD2
J gene: TRBJ2-3
clone size: -
CDR3 DNA: TGCGCCAGCAATGTAGCGGGGGGACTTAGCACAGATACGCAGTATTTT
CDR3 protein: CASNVAGGLSTDTQYF

V gene: TRBV30
D gene: TRBD2
J gene: TRBJ2-1
clone size: -
CDR3 DNA: TGTGCCTGGAGTGCCAAACTAGCGGGGGACAATGAGCAGTTCTTC
CDR3 protein: CAWSAKLAGDNEQFF

V gene: TRBV27
D gene: TRBD1
J gene: TRBJ2-1
clone size: -
CDR3 DNA: TGTGCCAGCAGTTTATACCCCTCGACAGGGTTTAGTTCCGATGAGCAGTTCTTC
CDR3 protein: CASSLYPSTGFSSDEQFF

V gene: TRBV19
D gene: -
J gene: TRBJ1-2
clone size: few
CDR3 DNA: TGTGCCAGTAGTAGGCAGGAAAGAGATGGCTACACCTTC
CDR3 protein: CASSRQERDGYTF

V gene: TRBV27
D gene: -
J gene: TRBJ1-2
clone size: -
CDR3 DNA: TGTGCCAGCAGTCCGGGTATGCGGGGGGGAAGCGGCTACACCTTC
CDR3 protein: CASSPGMRGGSGYTF

V gene: TRBV7-9
D gene: -
J gene: TRBJ1-1
clone size: few
CDR3 DNA: TGTGCCAGCTCACAGAACACTGAAGCTTTCTTT
CDR3 protein: CASSQNTEAFF

V gene: TRBV11-1
D gene: -
J gene: TRBJ2-1
clone size: -
CDR3 DNA: TGTGCCAGCAGCTTAGAGGGGTATGTGAACAATGAGCAGTTCTTC
CDR3 protein: CASSLEGYVNNEQFF

V gene: TRBV18
D gene: -
J gene: TRBJ1-2
clone size: -
CDR3 DNA: TGTGCCAGCTCACCTTCGGGGAGTAACTATGGCTACACCTTC
CDR3 protein: CASSPSGSNYGYTF

V gene: TRBV10-3
D gene: -
J gene: TRBJ1-1
clone size: -
CDR3 DNA: TGTGCCATCAGTCGAGGGGGGGGCACTGAAGCTTTCTTT
CDR3 protein: CAISRGGGTEAFF

V gene: TRBV12-3/TRBV12-4
D gene: -
J gene: TRBJ1-1
clone size: -
CDR3 DNA: TGTGCCATCCTACTCCCGCAGGCCGCGGAAGCTTTCTTT
CDR3 protein: CAILLPQAAEAFF

V gene: TRBV25-1
D gene: TRBD1
J gene: TRBJ1-2
clone size: -
CDR3 DNA: TGTGCCAGCAGTGAATCGACAGGGGTAAACTATGGCTACACCTTC
CDR3 protein: CASSESTGVNYGYTF

V gene: TRBV6-5
D gene: -
J gene: TRBJ1-3
clone size: -
CDR3 DNA: TGTGCCAGCAGGGGGCCTGGAAACACCATATATTTT
CDR3 protein: CASRGPGNTIYF

V gene: TRBV3-1/TRBV3-2
D gene: -
J gene: TRBJ2-5
clone size: -
CDR3 DNA: TGTGCCAGCAGCCCCCCGGGACAGCGGGGGGAGACCCAGTACTTC
CDR3 protein: CASSPPGQRGETQYF

V gene: TRBV18
D gene: -
J gene: TRBJ1-2
clone size: -
CDR3 DNA: TGTGCCAGCTCACCAGACGGTGAGCGAGGCTACACCTTC
CDR3 protein: CASSPDGERGYTF

V gene: TRBV19
D gene: TRBD1
J gene: TRBJ1-1
clone size: -
CDR3 DNA: TGTGCCAGTAGTATGACAGGGCGGAGAGCTTTCTTT
CDR3 protein: CASSMTGRRAFF

V gene: TRBV27
D gene: TRBD1
J gene: TRBJ1-6
clone size: few
CDR3 DNA: TGTGCCAGCAGTGGACAGGGCCTAAATTCACCCCTCCACTTT
CDR3 protein: CASSGQGLNSPLHF

V gene: TRBV11-2
D gene: -
J gene: TRBJ2-5
clone size: -
CDR3 DNA: TGTGCCAGCAGCTGGGGGGTTGGGGTAGGGGAGACCCAGTACTTC
CDR3 protein: CASSWGVGVGETQYF